This record concerns one TCR beta chain sequence. Its antigen is unknown. No quality values exist for individual bases; no much larger clone is one base distant. The data belong to a study of T cells after yellow fever vaccination (dated by TCRdb to the late 2010s). Some background on the complete study: The SMART-Seq v4 Ultra Low Input RNA kit was used to prepare libraries from fractions with low cell numbers. Bulk TCR alpha and beta repertoires were sequenced longitudinally to track T-cell clones before and after primary and booster YFV17D yellow fever vaccination. The cohort comprised two healthy male donors, one aged 18 to 29 and one aged 30 to 40 years. Blood samples were taken at several timepoints before and after primary and secondary immunization, and bulk PBMC replicates and cell subsets were isolated.

According to the study, the label for this sample's treatment or condition signals: live attenuated yellow fever vaccine strain. PBMCs were isolated from peripheral blood using a standard Ficoll-Paque protocol. Dynabeads CD4 and CD8 positive selection kits were used to isolate CD4 and CD8 T-cell fractions. RNA was extracted with TriZol from bulk PBMCs, CD4 and CD8 fractions, and dextramer-positive and dextramer-negative fractions. Broad study findings and their caveats: Most clones expanded after primary vaccination (around 96% of CD4 and 88% of CD8) were re-detected after the booster, suggesting that broad memory maintenance occurred. FACS-sorted repertoires could contain abundant contaminating clonotypes from the bulk population, so computational filtering was required. Because the study included only two donors, the extent to which the findings can be generalized is limited. The secondary T-cell response was found to be weaker but faster than the primary response, with a peak reached on day 5 rather than on day 15. A small share of clonotypes occurred in both CD4 and CD8 compartments, likely arising from convergent recombination.

The CDR3, from cysteine to phenylalanine, totals 13 residues. The read is trimmed to its CDR3 DNA, 39 bases read in frame from base 1. The V end loses 4 bases and the J end loses 7 bases, and a stretch of 12 bases separates them. Sequences KGHDR (CDR1) and SFDVKD (CDR2) are obtained from the germline V gene. TCR cDNA was made using 5'RACE template switching, a step that added a universal primer site and unique molecular identifiers. Priming for cDNA synthesis came from both the TCR alpha and TCR beta constant segments. Libraries were amplified in two PCR steps, with sample barcodes and sequencing adapters added in the second step. Sequencing of libraries was done on Illumina HiSeq 2500 (2x100 bp) or NovaSeq (2x150 bp). The source study handled its data this way. Demultiplexing of reads and collapsing into UMI consensus sequences were performed with MIGEC, and V(D)J alignment was carried out with MiXCR. Vaccine-responding clonotypes were identified with edgeR using replicate PBMC samples, with FDR below 0.01 and a log2 fold change above 5 up to day 15 being required. CD4 or CD8 identity was assigned to each bulk clonotype according to whether the clonotype was present at higher abundance in the sequenced CD4 repertoire or the sequenced CD8 repertoire. TCRdb trimmed the raw reads at Q25, called clones with MiXCR and kept productive beta chains. Identical CDR3 protein sequences are pooled into one entry, listed with their most common genes and DNA. Clone size and V and J calls follow TCRdb, not the original study. This sample has 200,000 to 250,000 distinct CDR3 sequences in its table, and 6.5% to 8.5% of those were observed once. Roughly 0.9% of the sample goes to the ten largest clones.

The receptor was derived from a man aged 25-45 years who received the YFV17D yellow fever vaccine. The sequencing used CD4+ T cells sorted from PBMCs, collected 15 days after the yellow fever booster vaccination. Recombination linked TRBV24-1 to TRBJ1-2; the D segment could be TRBD1, given 6 matching bases. For the CDR3, the sequence is CATSDTGSIGYTF. The nucleotide sequence reads as follows: TGTGCCACCAGTGACACAGGGAGCATTGGCTACACCTTC.